What follows are 18 T cell receptor beta chains derived from one specimen sequenced in a study of T cell responses to AZD1222 COVID-19 vaccine. Generated by immunoSEQ multiplex PCR, the TCRdb table keeps only in-frame clones and is missing some. The repertoire holds 140,000 to 150,000 clones, with approximately 78% as singletons. Sample: peripheral blood, taken on day 0 of MenACWY control vaccination. All receptors derive from an adult in good health.

The chain combines TRBV5-4 with TRBJ2-5; 9 bases are shared with TRBD2. Germline V lookup: CDR1 SGHNT, CDR2 YYREEE (reference sequence). V dropped 4 bases and J dropped 0; count of bases not matched to a gene: 13. The CDR3 runs 18 residues. The CDR3: CASSHIRMVAGDQETQYF. Here the CDR3 DNA reads TGTGCCAGCAGCCATATTCGGATGGTAGCGGGGGACCAAGAGACCCAGTACTTC.

This rearrangement joins TRBV28 to TRBJ1-2; 8 bases line up with TRBD1. The CDR3 contains 19 residues. The V gene end was trimmed by 3 bases and the J gene end by 0 bases; junction bases not matched to a gene: 15. CDR1 and CDR2 (germline): MDHEN, SYDVKM. CDR3 loop: CASSFSSVGQAPANYGYTF. The CDR3 region has the DNA TGTGCCAGCAGTTTCAGTTCAGTGGGACAGGCCCCCGCTAACTATGGCTACACCTTC.

This clone was recorded only once. This sequence joins TRBV7-9 and TRBJ2-3, with 7 bases aligning to TRBD2. With V trimmed by 8 bases and J by 6 bases, 2 bases remained unmatched. Germline lookup yields CDR1 SEHNR and CDR2 FQNEAQ (reference sequence). The CDR3 length is 11 residues. CDR3 region: CASGGGDTQYF. Written as DNA, the CDR3 is TGTGCCAGCGGCGGGGGTGATACGCAGTATTTT.

J is TRBJ1-3 and V is TRBV30; D is ambiguous. The CDR3 has 15 residues. The germline V and J ends were trimmed by 2 bases and 2 bases, with 13 bases remaining between them. Per the germline V gene, CDR1 is GTSNPN and CDR2 is SVGIG (reference sequence). This CDR3 is CAWSPPPGPGNTIYF. The CDR3 DNA sequence: TGTGCCTGGAGTCCCCCCCCCGGACCTGGAAACACCATATATTTT.

This chain uses TRBV5-1 with TRBJ1-6; tentatively, D is TRBD1 (5 bases). Trimming removed 0 bases at V and 5 bases at J, with 9 bases between. Germline values: CDR1 SGHRS, CDR2 YFSETQ. This CDR3 is built from 15 residues. This CDR3 reads CASSLEGRDNSPLHF. The CDR3 coding sequence is TGCGCCAGCAGCTTGGAGGGACGGGATAATTCACCCCTCCACTTT.

This chain uses TRBV10-3 with TRBJ2-2, with 11 bases identical to TRBD2. Germline-derived CDR1 and CDR2 are ENHRY and SYGVKD. The J segment lost 5 bases and the V segment lost 4 bases, leaving 12 bases of the junction unmatched. The CDR3 sequence is 18 residues long. The CDR3 here is CAISARSSGGARTGELFF. The CDR3 DNA sequence: TGTGCCATCAGTGCCCGAAGTAGCGGGGGGGCCCGAACCGGGGAGCTGTTTTTT.

The chain combines TRBV6-1 with TRBJ1-2, with D perhaps matching TRBD1 (5 bases). CDR1 and CDR2 (germline): MNHNS, SASEGT. Trimming removed 6 bases at V and 2 bases at J, with 13 bases between. The CDR3 is 14 amino acids. CDR3 nucleotides: TGTGCCAGCAGCTACGGGACGGACAACTATGGCTACACCTTC. Its translation is CASSYGTDNYGYTF.

This chain joins TRBV6-1 and TRBJ2-1; 7 nucleotides align to TRBD1. V lost 0 bases and J lost 5; bases outside the gene matches: 4. Germline CDR1 and CDR2: MNHNS and SASEGT. The CDR3 consists of 15 residues. This chain's CDR3 is CASSEAQGGNNEQFF. DNA for the CDR3: TGTGCCAGCAGTGAAGCGCAAGGGGGCAACAATGAGCAGTTCTTC.

V gene TRBV19 combines with J gene TRBJ1-6; a weak D match, TRBD1 (6 bases). The CDR3 runs to 14 residues. The germline CDR1 and CDR2 sequences are LNHDA and SQIVND (reference sequence). The V and J ends lost 6 bases and 0 bases respectively, with 6 bases between them. In DNA form, the CDR3 reads TGTGCCAGTAGGGACAGCTCCTATAATTCACCCCTCCACTTT. Translated: CASRDSSYNSPLHF. Looking up the rest from reference TRBV19 and TRBJ1-6 gives the full variable domain: DGGITQSPKYLFRKEGQNVTLSCEQNLNHDAMYWYRQDPGQGLRLIYYSQIVNDFQKGDIAEGYSVSREKKESFPLTVTSAQKNPTAFYLCASRDSSYNSPLHFGNGTRLTVT.

The chain is built from TRBV18 and TRBJ1-5; perhaps TRBD1 as D (5 bases). This CDR3 has 16 amino acids. Trimming left V 2 bases short and J 2 bases short, with 13 bases between. Per germline, CDR1 KGHSH and CDR2 LQKENI. The CDR3 here is CASSPAGRSGNQPQHF. The CDR3 nucleotides are TGTGCCAGCTCACCAGCAGGGAGGTCCGGCAATCAGCCCCAGCATTTT. Based on the CDR3 plus reference TRBV18 and TRBJ1-5, the full variable domain is NAGVMQNPRHLVRRRGQEARLRCSPMKGHSHVYWYRQLPEEGLKFMVYLQKENIIDESGMPKERFSAEFPKEGPSILRIQQVVRGDSAAYFCASSPAGRSGNQPQHFGDGTRLSIL.

In this sample, this clone turned up once. J is TRBJ1-2 and V is TRBV13; D may be TRBD1 (5 bases). V lost 5 bases and J 8 bases, leaving 15 bases between the germline ends. Germline CDR1 and CDR2: PRHDT and FYEKMQ (reference sequence). CDR3 length: 13 amino acids. This chain's CDR3 is CASSEGLFGGYTF. CDR3 sequence (DNA): TGTGCCAGCAGCGAGGGGCTCTTCGGGGGCTACACCTTC.

The chain recombines TRBV18 with TRBJ2-7; 9 bases are a match to TRBD1. CDR1 and CDR2 from the germline V gene are KGHSH and LQKENI. Unmatched junction bases numbered 11, after V lost 4 bases and J lost 4 bases. The CDR3 covers 16 residues. CDR3 sequence (DNA): TGTGCCAGCTCACGATTCGTTGGACAGGGGACATACGAGCAGTACTTC. Residues: CASSRFVGQGTYEQYF.

Here the CDR3 DNA reads TGTGCCAGCAAGGTACCCGGGACAGGGCTGCGACAGTACTTC. Translating gives CASKVPGTGLRQYF. The V call is TRBV14, the J call TRBJ2-7; TRBD1 matches 9 bases. The CDR3 spans 14 residues. The germline V gene encodes CDR1 SGHDN and CDR2 FVKESK. Trimming took 7 bases from V and 10 from J; bases not matched to a gene: 14.

The chain employs TRBV6-5 and TRBJ2-7, with 9 bases lining up with TRBD1. The CDR3 is 15 residues long. J gave up 7 bases and V 4 bases, and 11 bases lay outside the gene matches. Per the germline V gene, CDR1 is MNHEY and CDR2 is SVGAGI. The CDR3 loop is CASSSSGTGTGEQYF. The CDR3 DNA follows: TGTGCCAGCAGTTCGTCCGGGACAGGGACGGGGGAGCAGTACTTC.

The rearrangement links TRBV3-1 (or the pseudogene TRBV3-2) to TRBJ2-3; weak D call: TRBD2 (6 bases). The length of the CDR3 is 14 residues. Germline V gene data show CDR1 as LGHDT and CDR2 as YNNKEL (reference sequence). V dropped 2 bases and J dropped 4 bases, with 10 bases sitting between them. CDR3 in DNA: TGTGCCAGCAGCCAACGGGGGATTGCAGATACGCAGTATTTT. Protein sequence: CASSQRGIADTQYF.

The V call is TRBV6-1, the J call TRBJ1-2; D unclear. Trimming removed 0 bases at V and 8 bases at J, with 10 bases between. Germline CDR1 and CDR2: MNHNS and SASEGT. The CDR3 has 13 amino acids. In DNA form, the CDR3 reads TGTGCCAGCAGTGAAGCGGTCATTCTGGGCTACACCTTC. Translation: CASSEAVILGYTF.

This chain joins TRBV19 and TRBJ2-2; unclear D gene. The germline V gene has CDR1 LNHDA and CDR2 SQIVND (reference sequence). The CDR3 has 12 residues. Deletions cut 5 bases from V and 3 bases from J, with 4 bases between. CDR3 nucleotide sequence: TGTGCCAGTAGTGCGTACACCGGGGAGCTGTTTTTT. It translates to CASSAYTGELFF.

The chain recombines TRBV7-9 with TRBJ1-2; 8 bases align to TRBD1. Trimming cost V 1 base and J 6 bases; bases outside gene matches: 10. The CDR3 totals 16 residues. Germline V gives CDR1 SEHNR, CDR2 FQNEAQ (reference sequence). CDR3 coding DNA: TGTGCCAGCAGCTTAGGCGCAGGGGGCGCGGGAAATGGCTACACCTTC. It yields the protein CASSLGAGGAGNGYTF.